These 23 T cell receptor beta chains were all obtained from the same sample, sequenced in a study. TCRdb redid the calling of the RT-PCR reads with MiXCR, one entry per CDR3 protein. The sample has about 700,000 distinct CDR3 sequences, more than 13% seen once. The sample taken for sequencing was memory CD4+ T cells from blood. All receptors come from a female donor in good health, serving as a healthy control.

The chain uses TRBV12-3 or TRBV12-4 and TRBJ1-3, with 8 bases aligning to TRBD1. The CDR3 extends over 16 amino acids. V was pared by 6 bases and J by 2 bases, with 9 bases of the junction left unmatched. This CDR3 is CASRLDRGEAGNTIYF. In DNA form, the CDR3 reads TGTGCCAGCAGGCTCGACAGGGGAGAAGCTGGAAACACCATATATTTT.

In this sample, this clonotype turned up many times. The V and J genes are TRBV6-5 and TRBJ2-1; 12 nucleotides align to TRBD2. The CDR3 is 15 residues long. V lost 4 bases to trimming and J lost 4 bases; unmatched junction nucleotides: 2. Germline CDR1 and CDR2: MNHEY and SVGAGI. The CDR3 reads CASSWTSGEYNEQFF. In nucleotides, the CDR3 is TGTGCCAGCAGTTGGACTAGCGGGGAATACAATGAGCAGTTCTTC.

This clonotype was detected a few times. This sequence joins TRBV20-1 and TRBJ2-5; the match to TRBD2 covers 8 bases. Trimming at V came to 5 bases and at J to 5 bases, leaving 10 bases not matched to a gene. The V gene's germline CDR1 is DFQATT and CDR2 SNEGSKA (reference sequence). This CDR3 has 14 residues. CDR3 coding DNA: TGCAGTGCTCGGGTCCGGGGGGGGGCGGAGACCCAGTACTTC. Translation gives CSARVRGGAETQYF.

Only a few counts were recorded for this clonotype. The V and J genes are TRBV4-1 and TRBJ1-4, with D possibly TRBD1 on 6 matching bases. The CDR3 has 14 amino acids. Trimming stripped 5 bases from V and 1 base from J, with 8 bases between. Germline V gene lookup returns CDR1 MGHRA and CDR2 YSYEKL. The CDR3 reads CASSAGVTNEKLFF. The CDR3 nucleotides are TGCGCCAGCAGCGCAGGGGTAACTAATGAAAAACTGTTTTTT.

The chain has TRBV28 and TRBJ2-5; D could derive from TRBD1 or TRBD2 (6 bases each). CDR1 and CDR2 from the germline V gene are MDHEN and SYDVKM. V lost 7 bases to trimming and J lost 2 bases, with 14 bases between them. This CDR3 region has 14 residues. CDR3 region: CASKLGGSQETQYF. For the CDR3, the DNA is TGTGCCAGCAAGTTGGGGGGCAGTCAAGAGACCCAGTACTTC.

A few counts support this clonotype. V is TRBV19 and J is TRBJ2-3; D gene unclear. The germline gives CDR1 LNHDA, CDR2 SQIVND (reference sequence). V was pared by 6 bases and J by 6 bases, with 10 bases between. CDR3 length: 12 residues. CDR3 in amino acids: CASSRRIDTQYF. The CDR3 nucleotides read TGTGCCAGTAGCCGAAGGATTGATACGCAGTATTTT.

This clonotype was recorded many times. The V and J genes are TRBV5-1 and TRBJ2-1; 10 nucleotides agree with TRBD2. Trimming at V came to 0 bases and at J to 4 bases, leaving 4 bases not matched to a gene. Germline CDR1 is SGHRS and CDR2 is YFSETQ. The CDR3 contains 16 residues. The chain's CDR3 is CASSLGGTSAYNEQFF. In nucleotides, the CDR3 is TGCGCCAGCAGCTTGGGAGGGACTAGCGCTTACAATGAGCAGTTCTTC.

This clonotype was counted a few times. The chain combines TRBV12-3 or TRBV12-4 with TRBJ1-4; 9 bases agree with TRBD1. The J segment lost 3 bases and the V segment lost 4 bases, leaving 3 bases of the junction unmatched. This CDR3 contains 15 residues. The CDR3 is CASSSNRGPNEKLFF. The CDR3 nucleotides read TGTGCCAGCAGTTCTAACAGGGGGCCTAATGAAAAACTGTTTTTT.

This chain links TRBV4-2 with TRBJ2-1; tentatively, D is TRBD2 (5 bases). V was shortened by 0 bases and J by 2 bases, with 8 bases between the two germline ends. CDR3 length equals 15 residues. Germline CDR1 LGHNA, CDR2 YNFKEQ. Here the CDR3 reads CASSQEEGAYNEQFF. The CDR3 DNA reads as TGTGCCAGCAGCCAAGAAGAGGGAGCCTACAATGAGCAGTTCTTC.

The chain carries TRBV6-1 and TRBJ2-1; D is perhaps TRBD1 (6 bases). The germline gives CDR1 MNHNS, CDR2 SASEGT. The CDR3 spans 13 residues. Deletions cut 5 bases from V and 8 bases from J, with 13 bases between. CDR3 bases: TGTGCCAGCAGTTACAGGGATGAAGATGAGCAGTTCTTC. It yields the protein CASSYRDEDEQFF.

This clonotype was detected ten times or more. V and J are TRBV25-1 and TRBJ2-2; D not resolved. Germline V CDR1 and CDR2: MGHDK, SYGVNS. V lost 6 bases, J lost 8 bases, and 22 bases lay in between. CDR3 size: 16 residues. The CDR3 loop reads CASSPIGHSKIGELFF. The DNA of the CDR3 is TGTGCCAGCAGCCCAATCGGGCACAGTAAGATAGGGGAGCTGTTTTTT.

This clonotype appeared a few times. The CDR3 loop reads CASSRGQNEYQETQYF. DNA of the CDR3: TGTGCCAGCAGCCGAGGACAGAACGAATACCAAGAGACCCAGTACTTC. The chain joins TRBV3-1 to TRBJ2-5, with a weak D call TRBD1 (6 bases). This CDR3 spans 16 amino acids. The germline CDR1 and CDR2 sequences are LGHDT and YNNKEL (reference sequence). V was trimmed by 4 bases and J by 0 bases, leaving 15 bases between them.

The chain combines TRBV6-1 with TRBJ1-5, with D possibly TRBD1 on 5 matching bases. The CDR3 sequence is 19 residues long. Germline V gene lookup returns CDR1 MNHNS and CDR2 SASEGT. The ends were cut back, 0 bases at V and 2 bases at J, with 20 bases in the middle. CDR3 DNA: TGTGCCAGCAGTGAAGCGCTTCGAAGGGGAATTAGGGGCAATCAGCCCCAGCATTTT. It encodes CASSEALRRGIRGNQPQHF.

The CDR3 is CASSIQAYRGLRTHEQYF. The CDR3 region has the DNA TGTGCCAGCAGCATCCAAGCTTACAGGGGATTGAGGACCCACGAGCAGTACTTC. The V and J genes are TRBV11-2 and TRBJ2-7; 7 positions agree with TRBD1. Unmatched junction bases numbered 21, after V lost 5 bases and J lost 5 bases. CDR1 and CDR2 from the germline V gene are SGHAT and FQNNGV. This CDR3 spans 18 amino acids.

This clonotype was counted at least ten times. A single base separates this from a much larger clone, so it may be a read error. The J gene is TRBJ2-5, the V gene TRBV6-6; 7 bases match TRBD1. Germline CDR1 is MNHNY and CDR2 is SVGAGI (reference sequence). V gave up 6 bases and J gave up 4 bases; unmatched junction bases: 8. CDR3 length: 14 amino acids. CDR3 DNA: TGTGCCAGCAGGCCACAGGGGTCGGGAGAGACCCAGTACTTC. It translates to CASRPQGSGETQYF.

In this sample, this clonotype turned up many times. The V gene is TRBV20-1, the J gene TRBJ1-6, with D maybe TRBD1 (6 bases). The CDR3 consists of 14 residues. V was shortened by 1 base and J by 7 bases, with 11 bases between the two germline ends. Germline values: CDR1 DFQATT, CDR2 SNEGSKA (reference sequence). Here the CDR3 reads CSARGGASNSPLHF. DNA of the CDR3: TGCAGTGCTAGAGGGGGGGCGAGCAATTCACCCCTCCACTTT.

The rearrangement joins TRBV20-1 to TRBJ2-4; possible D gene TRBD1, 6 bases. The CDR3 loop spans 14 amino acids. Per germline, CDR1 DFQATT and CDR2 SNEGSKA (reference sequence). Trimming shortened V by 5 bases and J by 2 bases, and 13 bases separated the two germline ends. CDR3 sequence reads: CSAQFRGSKNIQYF. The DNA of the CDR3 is TGCAGTGCTCAATTCAGGGGATCCAAAAACATTCAGTACTTC.

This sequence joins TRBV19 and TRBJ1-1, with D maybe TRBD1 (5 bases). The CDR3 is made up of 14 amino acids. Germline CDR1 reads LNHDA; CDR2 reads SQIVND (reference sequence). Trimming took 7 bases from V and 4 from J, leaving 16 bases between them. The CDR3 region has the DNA TGTGCCAGTACCATTAAAGGGGTGGCCACTGAAGCTTTCTTT. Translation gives CASTIKGVATEAFF.

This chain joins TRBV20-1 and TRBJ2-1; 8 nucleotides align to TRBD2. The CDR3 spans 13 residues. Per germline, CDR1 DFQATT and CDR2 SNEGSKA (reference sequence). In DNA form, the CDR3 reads TGCAGGGCCGGGGGGGCGTCCTACAATGAGCAGTTCTTC. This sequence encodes CRAGGASYNEQFF.

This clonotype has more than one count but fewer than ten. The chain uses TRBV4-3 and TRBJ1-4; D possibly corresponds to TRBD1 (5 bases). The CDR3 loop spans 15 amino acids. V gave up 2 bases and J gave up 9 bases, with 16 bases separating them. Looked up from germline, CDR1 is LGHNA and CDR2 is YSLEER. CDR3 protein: CASSQRVRVGQKLFF. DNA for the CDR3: TGCGCCAGCAGCCAACGCGTTAGGGTGGGGCAAAAACTGTTTTTT.

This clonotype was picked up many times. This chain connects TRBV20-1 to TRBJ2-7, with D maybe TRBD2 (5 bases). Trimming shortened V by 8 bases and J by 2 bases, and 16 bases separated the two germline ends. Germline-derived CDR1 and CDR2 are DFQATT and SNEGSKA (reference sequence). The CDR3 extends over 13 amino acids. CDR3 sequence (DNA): TGCAGTACGGCGGAGGACGACACCTACGAGCAGTACTTC. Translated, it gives CSTAEDDTYEQYF.

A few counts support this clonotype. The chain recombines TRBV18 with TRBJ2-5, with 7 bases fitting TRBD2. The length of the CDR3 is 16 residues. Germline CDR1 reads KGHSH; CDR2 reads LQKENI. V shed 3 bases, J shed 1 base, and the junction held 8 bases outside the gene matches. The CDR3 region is CASSPRIAGVQETQYF. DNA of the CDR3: TGTGCCAGCTCACCGAGGATCGCGGGAGTCCAAGAGACCCAGTACTTC.

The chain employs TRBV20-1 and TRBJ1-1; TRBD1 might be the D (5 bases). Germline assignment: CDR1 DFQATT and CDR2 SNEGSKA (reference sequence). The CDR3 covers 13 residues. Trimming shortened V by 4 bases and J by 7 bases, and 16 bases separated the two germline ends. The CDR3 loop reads CSAKRPGPHEAFF. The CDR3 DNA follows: TGCAGTGCTAAAAGACCGGGGCCCCATGAAGCTTTCTTT.